A single T cell receptor beta chain is shown here with its context. Its antigen is currently unknown. Diagnoses rested on clinical symptoms, serum thyroxine and TRAb, thyroid ultrasound and orbital computed tomography. The data were obtained in a study of T cells in Graves' hyperthyroidism and ophthalmopathy. Study results and caveats: Blood also contained most expanded thyroid clonotypes above 0.001. A model built on 13 V-J features separated ophthalmopathy from stable hyperthyroidism.

The CDR3 spans 21 residues. From germline, CDR1 is SGDLS and CDR2 YYNGEE. Losses at the gene ends were 4 bases for V and 3 bases for J; bases not matched to a gene: 15. RNA transcripts provided the source from which TCR beta CDR3 regions were amplified. Using the HTBI primer set, a first-round RT-PCR was run on the TCR CDR3. MiXCR was run by TCRdb on the multiplex PCR reads, yielding one entry per CDR3 protein. The repertoire includes more than 300,000 distinct CDR3 sequences, approximately 14% of them detected once, and approximately 11% sits in the top ten. The V gene is TRBV9, the J gene TRBJ2-2, with 16 bases matching TRBD2. The sample comprised blood. This clonotype originated in a woman aged 55-70 years with Graves' hyperthyroidism. CDR3 in amino acids: CASSPHAKGLAGGPYTGELFF. The CDR3 DNA is TGTGCCAGCAGCCCACACGCTAAGGGACTAGCGGGAGGGCCGTACACCGGGGAGCTGTTTTTT.